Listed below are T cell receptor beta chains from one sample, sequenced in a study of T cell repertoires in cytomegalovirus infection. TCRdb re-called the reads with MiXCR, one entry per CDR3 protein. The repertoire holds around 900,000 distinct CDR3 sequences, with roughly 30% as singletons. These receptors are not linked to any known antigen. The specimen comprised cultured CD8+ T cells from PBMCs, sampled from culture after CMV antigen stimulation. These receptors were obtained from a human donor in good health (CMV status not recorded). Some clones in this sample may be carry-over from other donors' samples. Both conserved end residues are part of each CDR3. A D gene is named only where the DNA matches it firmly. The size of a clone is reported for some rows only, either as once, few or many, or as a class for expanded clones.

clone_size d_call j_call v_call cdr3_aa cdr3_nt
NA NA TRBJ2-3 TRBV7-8 CASSPYGGDTQYF TGTGCCAGCAGCCCTTATGGCGGAGATACGCAGTATTTT
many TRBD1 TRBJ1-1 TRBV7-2 CASSLDQGGTEAFF TGTGCCAGCAGCTTAGACCAGGGGGGGACTGAAGCTTTCTTT
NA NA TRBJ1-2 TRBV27 CASSSTTSYGYTF TGTGCCAGCAGTTCCACAACGAGCTATGGCTACACCTTC
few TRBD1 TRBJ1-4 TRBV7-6 CASSPDRVWEKLFF TGTGCCAGCAGCCCCGACAGGGTTTGGGAAAAACTGTTTTTT
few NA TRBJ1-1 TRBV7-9 CASSLQGSAAFF TGTGCCAGCAGCTTACAGGGATCGGCAGCTTTCTTT
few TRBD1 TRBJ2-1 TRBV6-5 CASSYSQGPNEQFF TGTGCCAGCAGTTACTCACAGGGGCCCAATGAGCAGTTCTTC
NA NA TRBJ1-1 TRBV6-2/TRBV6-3 CASRWDLEGNTEAFF TGTGCCAGCAGATGGGACCTGGAGGGGAACACTGAAGCTTTCTTT
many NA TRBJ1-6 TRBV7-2 CASSLSFEGTVESYNSPLHF TGTGCCAGCAGCTTATCCTTTGAGGGGACGGTCGAATCCTATAATTCACCCCTCCACTTT
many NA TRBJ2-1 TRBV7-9 CASSSKGGNAYNEQFF TGTGCCAGCAGCTCGAAGGGGGGCAATGCCTACAATGAGCAGTTCTTC
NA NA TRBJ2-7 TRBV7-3 CASSTGTDPYEQYF TGTGCCAGCAGCACCGGGACGGACCCCTACGAGCAGTACTTT
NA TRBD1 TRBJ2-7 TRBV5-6 CASSHGIWDRAYEQYF TGTGCCAGCAGCCACGGGATCTGGGACAGAGCCTACGAGCAGTACTTC
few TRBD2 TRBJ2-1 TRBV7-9 CASSLPREGEQFF TGTGCCAGCAGCCTACCCAGGGAGGGTGAGCAGTTCTTC
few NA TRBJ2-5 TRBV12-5 CASGVDLAQETQYF TGTGCTAGTGGTGTGGACTTAGCACAAGAGACCCAGTACTTC
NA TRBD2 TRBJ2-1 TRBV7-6 CASSPTSGALPYNEQFF TGTGCTAGCAGCCCGACTAGCGGTGCCCTCCCCTACAATGAGCAGTTCTTC
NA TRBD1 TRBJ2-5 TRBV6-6 CASSLHRLDRGIGETQYF TGTGCCAGCAGCCTGCACCGCCTAGACAGGGGCATTGGAGAGACCCAGTACTTC
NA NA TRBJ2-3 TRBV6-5 CASSYGRDRLQYF TGTGCCAGCAGTTACGGTCGGGATCGATTGCAGTATTTT
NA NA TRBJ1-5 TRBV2 CASSWRGNSNQPQHF TGTGCCAGCAGTTGGAGGGGGAATAGCAATCAGCCCCAGCATTTT
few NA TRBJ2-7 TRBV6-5 CATGALSYEQYF TGTGCCACCGGGGCCCTCTCCTACGAGCAGTACTTC
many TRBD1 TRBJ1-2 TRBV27 CASSPDRGYGYTF TGTGCCAGCAGCCCAGACAGGGGCTATGGCTACACCTTC
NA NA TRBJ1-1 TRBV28 CASSPTHTEAFF TGTGCCAGCAGTCCAACCCACACAGAAGCTTTCTTT
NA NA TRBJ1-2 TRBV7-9 CASSLVLGDGYTF TGTGCCAGCAGCTTAGTGCTAGGGGATGGCTACACCTTC
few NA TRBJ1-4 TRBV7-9 CASSGGQEKLFF TGTGCCAGCAGCGGAGGGCAGGAAAAACTGTTTTTT
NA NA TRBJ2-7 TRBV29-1 CSVEGDRQAGPHF TGCAGCGTTGAAGGGGACAGGCAAGCGGGGCCGCACTTC
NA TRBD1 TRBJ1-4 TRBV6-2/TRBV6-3 CASRPGQGLSPVNEKLFF TGTGCCAGCAGACCTGGACAGGGACTCTCGCCCGTTAATGAAAAACTGTTTTTT
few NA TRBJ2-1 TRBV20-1 CSARDRQGGSYNEQFF TGCAGTGCTAGAGATCGGCAGGGGGGTTCCTACAATGAGCAGTTCTTC
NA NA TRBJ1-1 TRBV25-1 CASREGEVEAFF TGTGCCAGCCGGGAGGGGGAGGTTGAAGCTTTCTTT
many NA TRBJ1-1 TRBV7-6 CASSLRGQGGGLYTEAFF TGTGCCAGCAGCTTAAGGGGACAAGGCGGAGGATTGTACACTGAAGCTTTCTTT
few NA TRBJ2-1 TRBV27 CASIINPFQGNEQFF TGTGCCAGCATCATAAACCCATTCCAGGGAAATGAGCAGTTCTTC
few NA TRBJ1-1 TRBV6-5 CASSYNGNTEAFF TGTGCCAGCAGTTACAATGGGAACACTGAAGCTTTCTTT
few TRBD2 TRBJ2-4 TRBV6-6 CAGRSGGDIQYF TGTGCCGGTCGGAGCGGGGGAGACATTCAGTACTTC
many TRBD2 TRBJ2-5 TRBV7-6 CASSLPGGRTQYF TGTGCCAGCAGCTTACCGGGGGGGCGAACCCAGTACTTC
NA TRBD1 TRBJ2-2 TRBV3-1 CASSQTGTGVLGELFF TGTGCCAGCAGCCAGACCGGGACAGGGGTTCTCGGGGAGCTGTTTTTT
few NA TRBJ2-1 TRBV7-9 CASRPSGYNEQFF TGTGCCAGCAGGCCAAGCGGGTACAATGAGCAGTTCTTC
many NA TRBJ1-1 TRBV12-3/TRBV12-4 CASSSVGGIIPEAFF TGTGCCAGCAGTTCCGTCGGGGGGATAATTCCTGAAGCTTTCTTT
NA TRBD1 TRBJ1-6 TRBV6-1 CASSARPGQANSPLHF TGTGCCAGCAGCGCCCGACCAGGACAGGCTAATTCACCCCTCCACTTT
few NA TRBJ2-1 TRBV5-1 CASSLLGQWNEQFF TGCGCCAGCAGCTTGTTGGGGCAATGGAATGAGCAGTTCTTC
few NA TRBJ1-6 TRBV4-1 CASSPASVGNSPLHF TGCGCCAGCAGCCCGGCGTCCGTGGGTAATTCACCCCTCCACTTT
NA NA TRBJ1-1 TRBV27 CASSLLGSPEAFF TGTGCCAGCAGTTTACTGGGTAGCCCTGAAGCTTTCTTT
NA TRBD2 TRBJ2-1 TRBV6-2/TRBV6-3 CASSYSTFSGGRDNEQFF TGTGCCAGCAGTTACTCTACTTTTAGCGGGGGCAGGGACAATGAGCAGTTCTTC
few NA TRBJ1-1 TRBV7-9 CAGSRGDTEAFF TGTGCCGGGTCCCGCGGGGACACTGAAGCTTTCTTT